Detailed here is one T cell receptor (beta chain). This sample is drawn from a study of blood T cell repertoires in COVID-19. Sequenced by immunoSEQ multiplex PCR; TCRdb stores in-frame clones only, minus some. The data hold 200,000 or so clones, with around 85% observed a single time. CDR1 SEHNR and CDR2 FQNEAQ come from the germline V gene (reference sequence). Germline trimming cut 4 bases from V and 8 bases from J; bases unmatched to any gene: 1. The CDR3 contains 12 residues. The sequenced sample was peripheral blood. The V gene is TRBV7-9, the J gene TRBJ1-2; 10 bases fit TRBD1. This receptor was identified in a man between 60 and 75 years old with COVID-19, enrolled during active disease. The CDR3 DNA is TGTGCCAGCAGCTCGGGACAGGGGGGCTACACCTTC. It translates to CASSSGQGGYTF.